This is a list of T cell receptor beta chains from one sample in a study of blood T cell repertoires in COVID-19. TCRdb's table, derived via immunoSEQ multiplex PCR, lists solely in-frame clones and lacks some. The profile shows hundreds of thousands of clones, roughly 90% of them singletons. The material sequenced was peripheral blood. These receptors originate from a man aged 55 to 70 who had recovered from COVID-19. The CDR3 runs from the conserved cysteine through the conserved F or W. D genes are given only for firm matches. For some rows the clone size is stated as once, few or many, or as a class when expanded; others skip it.

DNA | CDR3 | D | J | size | V
TGTGCCGCTTTAGACAGTAACACTGAAGCTTTCTTT | CAALDSNTEAFF | - | TRBJ1-1 | - | TRBV19
TGTGCCAGTAGTACCTTAACAGGGTACAATGAGCAGTTCTTC | CASSTLTGYNEQFF | - | TRBJ2-1 | - | TRBV19
TGTGCCAGCAGACAAGCAGGCATGAACACTGAAGCTTTCTTT | CASRQAGMNTEAFF | - | TRBJ1-1 | - | TRBV6-5
TGTGCCAGCAGTGAAGCGATCTTATCCGACAGGGGTTTCCCTAACACCGGGGAGCTGTTTTTT | CASSEAILSDRGFPNTGELFF | TRBD1 | TRBJ2-2 | - | TRBV2
TGCGCCAGCAGTGCCGGCAGGGACTATGGCTACACCTTC | CASSAGRDYGYTF | - | TRBJ1-2 | - | TRBV10-2
TGTGCCAGCAGTCATCAGGGGGCGCGGACTGAAGCTTTCTTT | CASSHQGARTEAFF | TRBD1 | TRBJ1-1 | once | TRBV6-5
TGCGCCAGCAGTAAACAGGGCGACACCGGGGAGCTGTTTTTT | CASSKQGDTGELFF | - | TRBJ2-2 | - | TRBV10-1
TGTGCCAGCAGTACCCGGGAGACCCAGTACTTC | CASSTRETQYF | - | TRBJ2-5 | - | TRBV7-2
TGTGCCAGCATTCTCTTTTTGTCAGGAGAAGCTTTCTTT | CASILFLSGEAFF | - | TRBJ1-1 | - | TRBV6-6
TGCGCCAGCAGCTTGTCAGGGACAGATCCCTACGAGCAGTACTTC | CASSLSGTDPYEQYF | TRBD1 | TRBJ2-7 | few | TRBV5-1
TGTGCCAGCAGCGTAGGAGTCACTGAAGCTTTCTTT | CASSVGVTEAFF | - | TRBJ1-1 | - | TRBV9
TGTGCCAGCAGCCTATGGACAGGGGGGAAAGAAAAACTGTTTTTT | CASSLWTGGKEKLFF | TRBD1 | TRBJ1-4 | - | TRBV11-2
TGTGCCAGCAGCTTAGGAGGGAGGGTAAAAGAGACCCAGTACTTC | CASSLGGRVKETQYF | TRBD2 | TRBJ2-5 | - | TRBV7-7
TGTGCCAGTAGATGGAGCTCTGGGGCCAACGTCCTGACTTTC | CASRWSSGANVLTF | - | TRBJ2-6 | - | TRBV19
TGTGCCAGCAGCATGACAGGGAATCTACAAGAGACCCAGTACTTC | CASSMTGNLQETQYF | TRBD1 | TRBJ2-5 | - | TRBV9
TGTGCCAGCAGCAAACGGGACAGGTTGACTGAAGCTTTCTTT | CASSKRDRLTEAFF | TRBD1 | TRBJ1-1 | - | TRBV7-6
TGTGCCAGCAGTTACAGAACAGGGCCCCTTGAAGAGGAAGCTTTCTTT | CASSYRTGPLEEEAFF | - | TRBJ1-1 | - | TRBV6-2/TRBV6-3
TGTGCCAGCAGCTTCCCAGGGACAGATACGCAGTATTTT | CASSFPGTDTQYF | - | TRBJ2-3 | - | TRBV5-4
TGTGCCAGCGGGAGGACAGGGGGCCTCACCGGGGAGCTGTTTTTT | CASGRTGGLTGELFF | TRBD1 | TRBJ2-2 | - | TRBV9
TGTGCCAGCGAGGGCCGCGAGCAGTTCTTC | CASEGREQFF | - | TRBJ2-1 | - | TRBV6-1
TGTGCCAGCTCACTTAAACAGACAGCTAACTATGGCTACACCTTC | CASSLKQTANYGYTF | - | TRBJ1-2 | few | TRBV18
TGTGCCAGCAGCTTAGGTTCCGGCGGGAGGGAGACCCAGTACTTC | CASSLGSGGRETQYF | TRBD2 | TRBJ2-5 | - | TRBV7-2
TGTGCCAGCAGTGTCCCCGGGGTGGGCCCCCGACAGTTCTTC | CASSVPGVGPRQFF | - | TRBJ2-1 | few | TRBV25-1
TGTGCCAGCGCACCTCTAGCGGGGGGTTACAATGAGCAGTTCTTC | CASAPLAGGYNEQFF | TRBD2 | TRBJ2-1 | - | TRBV19
TGCAGCGTTGAGGTAACACGGAGTCAGCCCCAGCATTTT | CSVEVTRSQPQHF | - | TRBJ1-5 | once | TRBV29-1
TGTGCCAGCAGCTTGAGACTAAATTCACCCCTCCACTTT | CASSLRLNSPLHF | - | TRBJ1-6 | few | TRBV11-3
TGCGCCAGCAGCTTAAGAACTTTAGAGACCCAGTACTTC | CASSLRTLETQYF | - | TRBJ2-5 | once | TRBV5-1
TGTGCCAGTAATACGGGGGAAGAACAGCCCCAGCATTTT | CASNTGEEQPQHF | - | TRBJ1-5 | - | TRBV19
TGTGCCAGCAGCTTAGGAAGGGGCGATGAGCAGTTCTTC | CASSLGRGDEQFF | - | TRBJ2-1 | - | TRBV7-9
TGTGCCAGCAGGAGCCGGGACAGGTACAATGAGCAGTTCTTC | CASRSRDRYNEQFF | TRBD1 | TRBJ2-1 | once | TRBV6-5
TGTGCCAGCAGTTTGGGGGGATTTGGGGCCAACGTCCTGACTTTC | CASSLGGFGANVLTF | - | TRBJ2-6 | - | TRBV27
TGTGCCAGTAGTATAGTGGGGACTGCGAACACCGGGGAGCTGTTTTTT | CASSIVGTANTGELFF | - | TRBJ2-2 | - | TRBV19
TGTGCCAGCTCACTGACCGACAGGCCGCAATGGGGCAATCAGCCCCAGCATTTT | CASSLTDRPQWGNQPQHF | - | TRBJ1-5 | - | TRBV18
TGTGCCAGCAGTCGACAGGGGTCCTACAATGAGCAGTTCTTC | CASSRQGSYNEQFF | TRBD1 | TRBJ2-1 | - | TRBV6-5
TGTGCCAGCAGCAGGACACGTCACGGCACTTTCTTT | CASSRTRHGTFF | - | TRBJ1-1 | many | TRBV12-3/TRBV12-4
TGTGCCAGCAGCCCTGAGACAGGACGACGCACAGATACGCAGTATTTT | CASSPETGRRTDTQYF | - | TRBJ2-3 | - | TRBV11-2
TGTGCCAGCAGTCTACAGGGATCTAATGAAAAACTGTTTTTT | CASSLQGSNEKLFF | - | TRBJ1-4 | - | TRBV3-1/TRBV3-2
TGTGCCAGCAGCCCACTCGCCTTGGCACAGGGGGTACAGTATTTT | CASSPLALAQGVQYF | TRBD1 | TRBJ2-3 | - | TRBV11-2
TGCGCCAGCAGCTCCGGACTAGACCCAGAGACCCAGTACTTC | CASSSGLDPETQYF | TRBD2 | TRBJ2-5 | - | TRBV5-1
TGTGCCAGCAGCCCCCGGGAACCGGGACAAACCGTCTATAGCAATCAGCCCCAGCATTTT | CASSPREPGQTVYSNQPQHF | - | TRBJ1-5 | - | TRBV9
TGTGCCAGCAGCCGCAGGACAGGAAATGAAAAACTGTTTTTT | CASSRRTGNEKLFF | TRBD1 | TRBJ1-4 | - | TRBV5-6
TGCGCCAGCAGCAGGGGGCGGGCCACTAATGAAAAACTGTTTTTT | CASSRGRATNEKLFF | TRBD1 | TRBJ1-4 | - | TRBV5-1
TGTGCCAGCAGTCGTGGGACAGGGAGCGGTGAAGCTTTCTTT | CASSRGTGSGEAFF | TRBD1 | TRBJ1-1 | - | TRBV6-5
TGCGCCAGCAGCTTTGCGCCTGTCTCTGGAAACACCATATATTTT | CASSFAPVSGNTIYF | - | TRBJ1-3 | - | TRBV5-1
TGTGCCAGCAGTTACTCGAGAGGCTACGAGCAGTACTTC | CASSYSRGYEQYF | - | TRBJ2-7 | once | TRBV6-5
TGTGCCAGCAGCTTAGGGACAGGGATTAACTATGGCTACACCTTC | CASSLGTGINYGYTF | TRBD1 | TRBJ1-2 | - | TRBV7-9
TGTGCCAGCAGTTTTCGGACAGGGCCCCCTTTCTACACCTTC | CASSFRTGPPFYTF | TRBD1 | TRBJ1-2 | - | TRBV6-5
TGTGCCAGCAGGGCGGGACTACTTGAAAAACTGTTTTTT | CASRAGLLEKLFF | - | TRBJ1-4 | - | TRBV27
TGTGCCAGCAGCTTTTTGGGGGGGGCCAGGTTCCCAGATACGCAGTATTTT | CASSFLGGARFPDTQYF | - | TRBJ2-3 | once | TRBV7-6
TGTGCCAGCAGTTATTTGGGACAGGGGGGATCTGAAGCTTTCTTT | CASSYLGQGGSEAFF | TRBD1 | TRBJ1-1 | once | TRBV6-5
TGCAGCGTTGAAGTACAGGGCAATGAGCAGTTCTTC | CSVEVQGNEQFF | - | TRBJ2-1 | - | TRBV29-1
TGTGCCAGCTCACCGGGGGGGGCTGTTCAGAATGAGCAGTTCTTC | CASSPGGAVQNEQFF | - | TRBJ2-1 | - | TRBV18
TGTGCCACCAGCAGAGCCCTCTTGGGAGCGGGCTCCTACAATGAGCAGTTCTTC | CATSRALLGAGSYNEQFF | - | TRBJ2-1 | - | TRBV15
TGTGCTAGTGGTACAGGGACTAGAAAGTCCGGGGAGCTGTTTTTT | CASGTGTRKSGELFF | TRBD2 | TRBJ2-2 | - | TRBV12-5
TGCAGTGCTAGTTTGTCACGACAGTCGGAGACCCAGTACTTC | CSASLSRQSETQYF | - | TRBJ2-5 | - | TRBV20-1